The rows below give T cell receptor beta chains drawn from one sample of a study of long-term antiretroviral therapy in people with HIV. Assay: immunoSEQ multiplex PCR; the TCRdb copy retains only in-frame clones and omits some. Among around 19,000 clones, around 80% were seen once, and the ten largest hold 14%. The specimen was unsorted PBMCs, collected 2.9 years after starting antiretroviral therapy. These receptors all stem from a woman younger than 45 with HIV. The CDR3 runs from the conserved cysteine through the conserved F or W. D genes are given only for firm matches. Clone sizes are given selectively: once, few, many, or a class where the clone is expanded.

>TRBJ1-1|TRBD1|TRBV6-5|.
TGTGCCAGCAGTCCCGCAGGGGGAGTGACTGAAGCTTTCTTT
CASSPAGGVTEAFF
>TRBJ2-1|.|TRBV6-1|.
TGTGCCAGCAGTCCTATAGTCACAGACAATGAGCAGTTCTTC
CASSPIVTDNEQFF
>TRBJ1-6|.|TRBV21-1|few
TGTGCCAGCAGCAAAGATGGGACGTCCTATAATTCACCCCTCCACTTT
CASSKDGTSYNSPLHF
>TRBJ2-2|.|TRBV2|.
TGTGCCAGCAGGGGGCGGGGCGGCGTTACCACCGGGGAGCTGTTTTTT
CASRGRGGVTTGELFF
>TRBJ1-1|TRBD1|TRBV5-6|.
TGTGCCAGCAGCCTAAAACGGACAGGGTGGGCTTTCTTT
CASSLKRTGWAFF
>TRBJ1-1|.|TRBV6-1|.
TGTGCCAGCAGTGAGCAGAAGGAGCGCCAAGCTTTCTTT
CASSEQKERQAFF
>TRBJ1-5|.|TRBV5-6|.
TGTGCCAGCAGCTTCTTACGTGCGGGGGGTCAGCCCCAGCATTTT
CASSFLRAGGQPQHF
>TRBJ1-5|.|TRBV5-1|.
TGCGCCAGCAGCTTGGAAGGGGATAGCAATCAGCCCCAGCATTTT
CASSLEGDSNQPQHF
>TRBJ2-2|.|TRBV2|.
TGTGCCAGCAGTGCGGTATCGGGACAAAACACCGGGGAGCTGTTTTTT
CASSAVSGQNTGELFF
>TRBJ2-2|TRBD2|TRBV11-2|.
TGTGCCAGCAGCTACCGGACTAGCGGGGGGACGCGGGAGCTGTTTTTT
CASSYRTSGGTRELFF
>TRBJ1-2|.|TRBV5-6|medium-sized
TGTGCCAGCAGCTTGAACCTAGGGGGCTACACCTTC
CASSLNLGGYTF
>TRBJ1-5|.|TRBV25-1|.
TGTGCCAGCAGTGAATTGAATAGCAATCAGCCCCAGCATTTT
CASSELNSNQPQHF
>TRBJ1-5|.|TRBV29-1|once
TGCAGCGTTGCGGGGCAGTACAATCAGCCCCAGCATTTT
CSVAGQYNQPQHF
>TRBJ2-6|.|TRBV11-2|.
TGTGCCAGCAGCTTCCCCCCCGGGGCCAACGTCCTGACTTTC
CASSFPPGANVLTF
>TRBJ1-2|TRBD1|TRBV7-6|.
TGTGCCAGCAGCCCGGCAGGGGGCAGAGGCTACACCTTC
CASSPAGGRGYTF
>TRBJ2-1|.|TRBV2|.
TGTGCCAGCAGTGTCGGGGCAGCAGGCAATGAGCAGTTCTTC
CASSVGAAGNEQFF
>TRBJ2-5|TRBD2|TRBV11-2|.
TGTGCCAGCAGACAACCCGGGGGACTAGCCTGGACCCAGTACTTC
CASRQPGGLAWTQYF
>TRBJ1-2|TRBD1|TRBV19|few
TGTGCCAGTAAAACACAGGGGGCCCGGGGCTACACCTTC
CASKTQGARGYTF
>TRBJ1-5|.|TRBV19|.
TGTGCCAGTAGTATTTCGAAGGGACGGAGCAATCAGCCCCAGCATTTT
CASSISKGRSNQPQHF
>TRBJ1-2|.|TRBV6-6|.
TGTGCCAGCAGTTACTCGATATCCGTCAACTATGGCTACACCTTC
CASSYSISVNYGYTF
>TRBJ1-2|.|TRBV4-1|.
TGCGCCAGCAGCCAAGATCGAGGGAGGGGTTGGTATGGCTACACCTTC
CASSQDRGRGWYGYTF
>TRBJ2-3|TRBD1|TRBV4-1|.
TGCGCCAGCAGCGGACAGGGTCAGGGAGATACGCAGTATTTT
CASSGQGQGDTQYF
>TRBJ2-2|.|TRBV6-1|.
TGTGCCAGCAGTGAAAGCACCCAGGGCGACACCGGGGAGCTGTTTTTT
CASSESTQGDTGELFF
>TRBJ1-2|.|TRBV10-3|.
TGTGCCATCAGGGTTCAAGGGGGAGGCGGCTACACCTTC
CAIRVQGGGGYTF
>TRBJ1-2|TRBD1|TRBV6-6|.
TGTGCCAGCAGGAGAACAGGGGGCTTCGACTATGGCTACACCTTC
CASRRTGGFDYGYTF
>TRBJ2-7|.|TRBV27|few
TGTGCCAGCAGTTTATCGCGGGACAGTACCCACGAGCAGTACTTC
CASSLSRDSTHEQYF
>TRBJ2-1|TRBD2|TRBV10-2|.
TGCGCCAGCAGTGAGCCCGGAGCGGGGGGCCTTTACAATGAGCAGTTCTTC
CASSEPGAGGLYNEQFF
>TRBJ2-1|.|TRBV7-9|few
TGTGCCAGCGGCTCTTACAATGAGCAGTTCTTC
CASGSYNEQFF
>TRBJ2-1|.|TRBV25-1|.
TGTGCCATTGCGCGGGGCTCAAATGAGCAGTTCTTC
CAIARGSNEQFF
>TRBJ2-5|.|TRBV7-7|.
TGTGCCAGCAGCTCTAGGTGGGAGACCCAGTACTTC
CASSSRWETQYF
>TRBJ2-5|.|TRBV9|.
TGTGCCAGCAGCGTAGAGGGCGGGCTCCAAGAGACCCAGTACTTC
CASSVEGGLQETQYF
>TRBJ1-2|.|TRBV9|.
TGTGCCAGCAGCCCCCGGACAGCTTTTCTCTATGGCTACACCTTC
CASSPRTAFLYGYTF
>TRBJ2-7|.|TRBV27|.
TGTGCCAGCAGCGTCTTTTACGGCTACGAGCAGTACTTC
CASSVFYGYEQYF
>TRBJ1-1|.|TRBV5-1|.
TGCGCCAGCAGCTTAGGAGCGGAAGCTTTCTTT
CASSLGAEAFF
>TRBJ2-2|.|TRBV19|.
TGTGCCAGTAGGGACCCTGGGACAATAAACGGGGAGCTGTTTTTT
CASRDPGTINGELFF
>TRBJ1-2|TRBD1|TRBV30|.
TGTGCCTGGAGTGTACGACGAGGGGGCCACAACTATGGCTACACCTTC
CAWSVRRGGHNYGYTF
>TRBJ2-3|.|TRBV19|.
TGTGCCAGTAGTATCCGGGTTAGCGGCACAGATACGCAGTATTTT
CASSIRVSGTDTQYF
>TRBJ1-2|.|TRBV14|.
TGTGCCAGCAGCCAAGGGGGGACCCTTAAGGGCTATGGCTACACCTTC
CASSQGGTLKGYGYTF
>TRBJ2-3|TRBD2|TRBV5-8|.
TGTGCCAGCAGCTTAGGTAGCGGGGGGCCGAACACAGATACGCAGTATTTT
CASSLGSGGPNTDTQYF
>TRBJ1-1|.|TRBV5-6|.
TGTGCCAGCAGCGACCGGGGACATAACACTGAAGCTTTCTTT
CASSDRGHNTEAFF
>TRBJ2-3|TRBD2|TRBV10-3|.
TGTGCCATCAGGGCTTCGGGGGGGGCAGATACGCAGTATTTT
CAIRASGGADTQYF
>TRBJ1-5|.|TRBV13|.
TGTGCCAGCAGCTTAATGCGTGGGATCAATCAGCCCCAGCATTTT
CASSLMRGINQPQHF
>TRBJ1-1|.|TRBV6-1|.
TGTGCCATCCTTCTGGGAGGGTTTCTTGAAGCTTTCTTT
CAILLGGFLEAFF
>TRBJ2-2|.|TRBV5-1|.
TGCGCCAGCAGCTTGTTCTCAACAGGGCAAACCGGGGAGCTGTTTTTT
CASSLFSTGQTGELFF
>TRBJ1-4|.|TRBV2|.
TGTGCCAGCAGAGCCCGACAGGTCTTGGATGAAAAACTGTTTTTT
CASRARQVLDEKLFF
>TRBJ2-5|.|TRBV6-6|.
TGTGCCAGCATGTACCCCCGGGAGACCCAGTACTTC
CASMYPRETQYF
>TRBJ1-1|.|TRBV10-2|.
TGCGCCAGCGGGTTACACACTGAAGCTTTCTTT
CASGLHTEAFF
>TRBJ1-1|.|TRBV2|.
TGTGCCAGCAGCCCCCTTCCAGGGGAGACTGAAGCTTTCTTT
CASSPLPGETEAFF
>TRBJ2-1|.|TRBV27|.
TGTGCCAGCACGACCCGGCGGGACAGACAAATCTCCTACAATGAGCAGTTCTTC
CASTTRRDRQISYNEQFF
>TRBJ2-7|.|TRBV10-3|few
TGTGCCATCAGTGAAGGGTTCGCGGAGAAGCAGTACTTC
CAISEGFAEKQYF
>TRBJ1-1|.|TRBV27|.
TGTGCCAGCAGTTCTCACGACATACCAGGTGGGACTGAAGCTTTCTTT
CASSSHDIPGGTEAFF
>TRBJ1-2|.|TRBV19|few
TGTGCCAGTAGTATCTTCGGACAGTACAATGGCTACACCTTC
CASSIFGQYNGYTF